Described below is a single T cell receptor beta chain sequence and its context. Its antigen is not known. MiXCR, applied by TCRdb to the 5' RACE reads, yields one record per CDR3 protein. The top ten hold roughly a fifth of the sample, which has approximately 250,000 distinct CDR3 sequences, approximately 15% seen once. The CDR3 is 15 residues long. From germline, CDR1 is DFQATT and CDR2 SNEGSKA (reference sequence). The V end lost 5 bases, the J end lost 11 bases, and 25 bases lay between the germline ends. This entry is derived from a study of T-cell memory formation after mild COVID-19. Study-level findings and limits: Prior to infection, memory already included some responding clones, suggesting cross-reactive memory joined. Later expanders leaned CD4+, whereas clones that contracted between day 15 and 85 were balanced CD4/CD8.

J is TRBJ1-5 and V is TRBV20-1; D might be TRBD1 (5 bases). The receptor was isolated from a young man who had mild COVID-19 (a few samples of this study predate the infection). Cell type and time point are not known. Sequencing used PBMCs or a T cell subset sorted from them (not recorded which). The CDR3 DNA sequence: TGCAGTGCTGGACGCCCGGGACGGACGGGATCAGCCCAGCATTTT. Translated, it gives CSAGRPGRTGSAQHF.